This T cell receptor beta chain was recorded in a study of post-analysis software for immune sequencing data. About the study: Some patients lacked subtype; others had relapsing-remitting, secondary progressive or progressive-relapsing disease. Notes on the study in general: When compared against controls, multiple sclerosis patients showed significantly lower normalized Chao1 diversity. Co-batched samples clustered tightly together by F measure. Included in a set of about five TRBV segments more frequent in patients than controls were TRBV5-6, TRBV5-1 and TRBV20-1.

This CDR3 has 14 residues. Germline V lookup: CDR1 SEHNR, CDR2 FQNEAQ (reference sequence). V lost 4 bases and J 7 bases, leaving 13 bases between the germline ends. A word on this clonotype: Its antigen is not identified.

Unique molecular identifiers featured in each of the TCR beta cDNA libraries. Input populations of roughly 1 to 10 million T cells gave rise to a few hundred thousand cDNA molecules. TCRdb analysed the PCR reads with MiXCR anew, one entry per CDR3 protein. The data show more than 350,000 distinct CDR3 sequences, approximately 37% seen once. The chain recombines TRBV7-9 with TRBJ1-4; weak D call: TRBD1 (5 bases). This TCR came from a girl aged 2 to 9 with multiple sclerosis. Sequenced sample: blood. The CDR3 loop is CASSWGEGGEKLFF. The CDR3, as DNA: TGTGCCAGCAGCTGGGGGGAAGGCGGTGAAAAACTGTTTTTT.